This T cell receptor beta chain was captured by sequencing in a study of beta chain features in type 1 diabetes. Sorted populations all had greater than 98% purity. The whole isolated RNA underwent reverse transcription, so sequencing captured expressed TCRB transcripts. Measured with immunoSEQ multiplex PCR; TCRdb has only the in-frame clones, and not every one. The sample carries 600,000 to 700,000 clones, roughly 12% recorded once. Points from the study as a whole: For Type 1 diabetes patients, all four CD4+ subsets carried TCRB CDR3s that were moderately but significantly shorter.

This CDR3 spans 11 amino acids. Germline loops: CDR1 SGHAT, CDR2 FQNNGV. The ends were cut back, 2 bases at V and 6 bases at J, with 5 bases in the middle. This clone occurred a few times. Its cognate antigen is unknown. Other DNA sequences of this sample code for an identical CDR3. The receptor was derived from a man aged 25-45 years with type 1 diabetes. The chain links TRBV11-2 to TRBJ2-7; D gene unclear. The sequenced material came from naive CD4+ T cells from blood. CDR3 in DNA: TGTGCCAGCAGCTTATGGGGCGAGCAGTACTTC. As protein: CASSLWGEQYF.